The 8 T cell receptor beta chains in this list originate from one sample, sequenced in a study of cytomegalovirus exposure and HLA in healthy donors. PCR involved 60 Vbeta and 13 Jbeta primers. Repertoires were generated with immunoSEQ multiplex PCR, while TCRdb's copy carries only in-frame clones and drops some. This sample yields approximately 160,000 clones, of which 77% are seen a single time; around 2.8% belongs to the top ten. Sequencing used PBMCs. The origin of the receptors is a woman aged 40 to 50 in good health and CMV-seropositive.

The chain joins TRBV27 to TRBJ1-2; D may be TRBD1 (5 bases). Trimming took off 1 base at V and 0 bases at J, with 9 bases between the two ends. CDR1 is MNHEY, CDR2 SMNVEV, per germline (reference sequence). The CDR3 contains 15 residues. Here the CDR3 reads CASSLWGSPNYGYTF. The DNA of the CDR3 is TGTGCCAGCAGTTTATGGGGCAGCCCTAACTATGGCTACACCTTC.

This clone was seen once. The chain carries TRBV5-6 and TRBJ2-5; D is perhaps TRBD1 (5 bases). Germline CDR1 is SGHDT and CDR2 is YYEEEE. The CDR3 is 15 amino acids. V was pared by 0 bases and J by 3 bases, with 12 bases between. The CDR3 nucleotides are TGTGCCAGCAGCTTGGGGGGCAGTACCAAAGAGACCCAGTACTTC. Amino acids: CASSLGGSTKETQYF. Looking up the rest from reference TRBV5-6 and TRBJ2-5 gives the full variable domain: DAGVTQSPTHLIKTRGQQVTLRCSPKSGHDTVSWYQQALGQGPQFIFQYYEEEERQRGNFPDRFSGHQFPNYSSELNVNALLLGDSALYLCASSLGGSTKETQYFGPGTRLLVL.

The chain recombines TRBV5-8 with TRBJ2-5; 7 positions match TRBD2. Per germline, CDR1 SGHTS and CDR2 YDEGEE. Trimming took 7 bases from V and 4 from J; bases not matched to a gene: 4. The CDR3 is made up of 12 amino acids. CDR3: CASPREGETQYF. CDR3 DNA: TGTGCCAGCCCGAGGGAGGGAGAGACCCAGTACTTC.

CDR3 DNA sequence: TGTGCCAGCAGCTTGGCTATTATGGCAGGGAGGACAGAGACCCAGTACTTC. It translates to CASSLAIMAGRTETQYF. The chain is built from TRBV5-6 and TRBJ2-5; TRBD2 is a possible D gene (6 bases). The germline CDR1 and CDR2 sequences are SGHDT and YYEEEE. This CDR3 contains 17 residues. With 0 bases removed from V and 4 bases from J, the gap between germline ends came to 19 bases.

This clone showed up just a few times. This chain connects TRBV6-1 to TRBJ1-1; possible D gene TRBD1, 5 bases. The V end lost 3 bases, the J end lost 10 bases, and 18 bases lay between the germline ends. Per germline, CDR1 MNHNS and CDR2 SASEGT. This CDR3 is 14 amino acids long. The CDR3 sequence: CASSDSQGWVGAFF. CDR3 coding DNA: TGTGCCAGCAGTGACTCGCAGGGCTGGGTAGGAGCTTTCTTT.

The chain recombines TRBV5-4 with TRBJ2-3; 12 bases are a match to TRBD2. Germline CDR1 is SGHNT and CDR2 is YYREEE (reference sequence). CDR3 length: 13 residues. V was clipped by 9 bases and J by 4 bases; unmatched bases: 3. The CDR3 region is CATSSGGADTQYF. CDR3 sequence (DNA): TGTGCCACCTCTAGCGGGGGGGCAGATACGCAGTATTTT.

The V and J genes are TRBV10-2 and TRBJ2-3; D ambiguous. Trimming removed 3 bases at V and 4 bases at J, with 11 bases between. Germline V gives CDR1 WSHSY, CDR2 SAAADI. This CDR3 has 14 residues. The CDR3 spells CASSDGADPDTQYF. Written as DNA, the CDR3 is TGCGCCAGCAGTGATGGTGCGGATCCAGATACGCAGTATTTT.

The chain links TRBV9 to TRBJ1-2; TRBD1 is a possible D gene (6 bases). Germline V CDR1 and CDR2: SGDLS, YYNGEE. Trimming cost V 3 bases and J 7 bases, with 16 bases left between them. The CDR3 spans 14 residues. This chain's CDR3 is CASSAATGLSGYTF. In nucleotides, the CDR3 is TGTGCCAGCAGCGCCGCCACAGGGCTCAGTGGCTACACCTTC.